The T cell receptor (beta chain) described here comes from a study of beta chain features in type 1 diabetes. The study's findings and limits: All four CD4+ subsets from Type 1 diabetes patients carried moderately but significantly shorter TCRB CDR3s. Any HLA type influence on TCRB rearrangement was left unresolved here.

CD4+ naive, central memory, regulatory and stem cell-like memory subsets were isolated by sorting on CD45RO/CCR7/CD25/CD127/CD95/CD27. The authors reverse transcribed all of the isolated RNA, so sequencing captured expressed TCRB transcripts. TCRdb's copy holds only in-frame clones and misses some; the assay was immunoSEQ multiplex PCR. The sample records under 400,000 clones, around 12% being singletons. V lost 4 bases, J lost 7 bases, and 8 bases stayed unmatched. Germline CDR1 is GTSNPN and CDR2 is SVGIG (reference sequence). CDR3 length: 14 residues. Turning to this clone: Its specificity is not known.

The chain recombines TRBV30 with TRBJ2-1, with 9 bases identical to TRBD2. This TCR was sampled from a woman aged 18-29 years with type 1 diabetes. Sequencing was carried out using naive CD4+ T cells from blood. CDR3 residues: CAWNPGLALNEQFF. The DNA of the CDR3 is TGTGCCTGGAACCCCGGACTAGCGCTTAATGAGCAGTTCTTC.